The clone carrying this TCR beta chain was counted at least ten times. Its antigen is unidentified. The sample is drawn from a study of regulatory T cells in long-lasting Graves disease. Study overall: A definition of persistent Graves' disease required over 5 years of antithyroid drugs plus positive TSH receptor antibodies. Whole-study results and caveats: The TCR repertoire of persistent Graves' patients was less diverse than that of newly diagnosed ones. Persistent disease was characterized by preferential usage of TRBV28, TRBJ1-2 and TRBJ2-5. Accuracy was possibly reduced by small sample size.

Time point meaning: persistent/refractory GD, antithyroid drugs over 5 years with positive TRAb. From PBMCs, RNA was extracted and then used to make the TCR library. Through Arm-PCR of CDR3 regions and iRepertoire HTBI primers, TCR beta libraries were built. TCRdb processed the multiplex PCR reads anew with MiXCR; each CDR3 protein has one entry. The data show hundreds of thousands of distinct CDR3 sequences, approximately 29% seen once. The CDR3 has 16 residues. CDR1 is MDHEN and CDR2 is SYDVKM in the germline V gene. Trimming cost V 6 bases and J 2 bases, with 19 bases left between them. This receptor was taken from a female donor with Graves disease. This specimen was peripheral blood mononuclear cells (PBMCs), taken when the disease was refractory, from a patient treated with antithyroid drugs. The chain employs TRBV28 and TRBJ1-2; no reliable D call. The CDR3 spells CASSFPVRTGNYGYTF. The CDR3 nucleotides read TGTGCCAGCAGCTTCCCGGTTCGGACGGGGAACTATGGCTACACCTTC.